This T cell receptor (beta chain) was observed in a study of cytomegalovirus exposure and HLA in healthy donors. Vbeta (60) and Jbeta (13) primers were used in the PCR. Libraries were prepared by immunoSEQ multiplex PCR; TCRdb keeps only in-frame clonotypes and omits some of them. Of about 110,000 clones in the sample, 76% were seen once. V was pared by 0 bases and J by 4 bases, with 11 bases between. Germline V gives CDR1 SGHRS, CDR2 YFSETQ. This CDR3 contains 15 residues. The J gene is TRBJ1-5, the V gene TRBV5-1, with D possibly matching TRBD1 (6 bases). The sequence was collected from a man aged 30 to 45 in good health and CMV-seropositive. The sample was PBMCs. DNA for the CDR3: TGCGCCAGCAGCTTGGATGGGGGCCCGAATCAGCCCCAGCATTTT. Translation: CASSLDGGPNQPQHF.